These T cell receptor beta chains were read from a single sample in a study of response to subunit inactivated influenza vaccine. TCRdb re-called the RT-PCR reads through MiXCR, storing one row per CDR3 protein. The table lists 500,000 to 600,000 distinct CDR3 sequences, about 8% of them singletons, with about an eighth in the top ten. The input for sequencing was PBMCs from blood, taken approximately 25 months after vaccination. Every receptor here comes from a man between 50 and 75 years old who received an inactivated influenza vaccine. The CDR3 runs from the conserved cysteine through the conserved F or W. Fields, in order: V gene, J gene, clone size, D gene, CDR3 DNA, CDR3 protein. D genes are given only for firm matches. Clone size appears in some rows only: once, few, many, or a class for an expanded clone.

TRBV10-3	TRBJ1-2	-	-	TGTGCCATCAGTGGTGGACTTACTAACTATGGCTACACCTTC	CAISGGLTNYGYTF
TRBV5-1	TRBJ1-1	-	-	TGCGCCAGCAGCGAGATAGCAAACACTGAAGCTTTCTTT	CASSEIANTEAFF
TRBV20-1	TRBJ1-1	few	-	TGCAGTGCTCGTCTCCGAAACCTCGGGGGAGCTTTCTTT	CSARLRNLGGAFF
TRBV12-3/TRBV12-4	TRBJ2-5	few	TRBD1	TGTGCCAGCAGTACAGGGGTGTCCAGCGAGACCCAGTACTTC	CASSTGVSSETQYF
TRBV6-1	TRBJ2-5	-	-	TGTGCCAGCAGTACAGACAGCGTCGGGGGAGAGACCCAGTACTTC	CASSTDSVGGETQYF
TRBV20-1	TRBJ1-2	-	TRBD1	TGCAGTGATTTGGACAGGGCGAGAGGCTATGGCTACACCTTC	CSDLDRARGYGYTF
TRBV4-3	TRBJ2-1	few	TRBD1	TGCGCCAGCAGCCAAGACGGGACAGGGAATTGGAATGAGCAGTTCTTC	CASSQDGTGNWNEQFF
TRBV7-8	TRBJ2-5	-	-	TGTGCCAGCAGCCCAGGGGTCATCAAGCACGAGACCCAGTACTTC	CASSPGVIKHETQYF
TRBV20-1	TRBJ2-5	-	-	TGCAGTAGGAGTCTGGGGGAGACCCAGTACTTC	CSRSLGETQYF
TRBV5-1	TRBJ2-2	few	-	TGCGCCAGCAGCTTTGTAGTGGGGCTCACCGGGGAGCTGTTTTTT	CASSFVVGLTGELFF
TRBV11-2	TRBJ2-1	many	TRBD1	TGTGCCAGCAGCCCTCGGGAGCCGGGACAGGTGTACAATGAGCAGTTCTTC	CASSPREPGQVYNEQFF
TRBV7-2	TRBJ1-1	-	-	TGTGCCAGCAGCTTACACGGAGGGGCGAACACTGAAGCTTTCTTT	CASSLHGGANTEAFF
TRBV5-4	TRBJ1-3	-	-	TGTGCCAGCAGCTTGATTGGGGACTCTGGAAACACCATATATTTT	CASSLIGDSGNTIYF
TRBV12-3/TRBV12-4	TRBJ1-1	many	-	TGTGCCAGCAGACCAAGGGGTACTGAAGCTTTCTTT	CASRPRGTEAFF
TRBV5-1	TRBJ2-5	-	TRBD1	TGCGCCAGCAGCTCTATCGGGACAGACCAAGAGACCCAGTACTTC	CASSSIGTDQETQYF
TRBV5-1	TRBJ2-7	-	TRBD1	TGCGCCAGCGGCGACTCCGACAGGGGTATATACGAGCAGTACTTC	CASGDSDRGIYEQYF
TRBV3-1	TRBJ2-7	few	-	TGTGCCAGCAGCCCGGGGGTACCCTCCTACGAGCAGTACTTC	CASSPGVPSYEQYF
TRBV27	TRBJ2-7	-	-	TGTGCCAGCAGTACGACAGGGGATTCTAGCGGGTACTCCTACGAGCAGTACTTC	CASSTTGDSSGYSYEQYF
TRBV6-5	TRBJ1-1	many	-	TGTGCCAGCAGTTACTTGGACAGGAACACTGAAGCTTTCTTT	CASSYLDRNTEAFF
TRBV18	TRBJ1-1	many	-	TGTGCCAGCTCACCCATGGCAGTCATGAACACTGAAGCTTTCTTT	CASSPMAVMNTEAFF
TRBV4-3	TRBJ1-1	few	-	TGCGCCAGCAGCCAAGAGGTAGGGTGGGCTCTCGGAGCTTTCTTT	CASSQEVGWALGAFF
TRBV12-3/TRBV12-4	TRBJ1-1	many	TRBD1	TGTGCCAGCAGTTTGGGCCGGGACAGGGAGGTTTTCTTT	CASSLGRDREVFF
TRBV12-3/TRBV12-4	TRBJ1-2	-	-	TGTGCCAGCAGTGCCCTGGGGGGGATTGGCTACACCTTC	CASSALGGIGYTF
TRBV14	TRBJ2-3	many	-	TGTGCCAGCAGCCAAGCCCTCCAAGGCACGCAGTATTTT	CASSQALQGTQYF
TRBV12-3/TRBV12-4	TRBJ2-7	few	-	TGTGCCAGCAGCCCCGGCAGGGCCTCCTACGAGCAGTACTTC	CASSPGRASYEQYF
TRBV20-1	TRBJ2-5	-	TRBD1	TGCAGTGCTAGTTCTGCTAGGGGGCGATTAGAGACCCAGTACTTC	CSASSARGRLETQYF
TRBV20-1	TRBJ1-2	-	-	TGCAGTGCCCCGCTACAGGGACTAGACTATGGCTACACCTTC	CSAPLQGLDYGYTF
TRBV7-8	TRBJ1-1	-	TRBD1	TGTGCCAGCAGCGTAGACAGGGGCCCAAGGGCTTTCTTT	CASSVDRGPRAFF
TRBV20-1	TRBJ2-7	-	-	TGCAGTGCTAAACCTCGGGGCAGGAGCGCCTACGAGCAGTACTTC	CSAKPRGRSAYEQYF
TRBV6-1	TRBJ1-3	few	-	TGTGCCAGCAAAAAGTCCCTGGGAAGCTCTGGAAACACCATATATTTT	CASKKSLGSSGNTIYF
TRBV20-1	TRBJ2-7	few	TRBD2	TGCAGTGCTAGAGGTCTCCTAGCGGGAGGCCCAAGCTCCTACGAGCAGTACTTC	CSARGLLAGGPSSYEQYF
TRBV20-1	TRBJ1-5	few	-	TGCAGTGCTCTATTAGGAGTAAATCAGCCCCAGCATTTT	CSALLGVNQPQHF
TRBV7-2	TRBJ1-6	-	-	TGTGCCAGCAGCTCCCGATCGATGAATACATCACCCCTCCACTTT	CASSSRSMNTSPLHF
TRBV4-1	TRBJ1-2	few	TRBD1	TGCGCCAGCAGCACGATACAGGGGGGTTATGGCTACACCTTC	CASSTIQGGYGYTF